A selection of T cell receptor beta chains follows, all from one sample in a study of post-analysis software for immune sequencing data. MiXCR, run by TCRdb on the PCR reads, gives a single entry per CDR3 protein. The sample lists about 820,000 distinct CDR3 sequences, roughly 58% occurring once. The sample taken for sequencing was blood. Receptors were obtained from a girl aged 10 to 17 with multiple sclerosis. Both conserved end residues are part of each CDR3. Each record gives: V gene, J gene, clone size, D gene, CDR3 DNA, CDR3 protein. A D gene is named only where the DNA matches it firmly. The size field is filled for only some rows; it gives once, few, many or a size class.

V: TRBV6-2/TRBV6-3; J: TRBJ2-2; size: .; D: .; DNA: TGTGCCAGCAGGTACTTGGACACCGGGGAGCTGTTTTTT; CDR3: CASRYLDTGELFF
V: TRBV4-2; J: TRBJ1-5; size: few; D: .; DNA: TGTGCCAGCAGTCAGAGTTCCAATCAGCCCCAGCATTTT; CDR3: CASSQSSNQPQHF
V: TRBV20-1; J: TRBJ2-7; size: .; D: .; DNA: TGCAGTGCTAGGGCAACGGACGGGGGCTCCTACGAGCAGTACTTC; CDR3: CSARATDGGSYEQYF
V: TRBV12-3/TRBV12-4; J: TRBJ2-1; size: .; D: .; DNA: TGTGCCAGCAATACCCCGGAGCAGTTCTTC; CDR3: CASNTPEQFF
V: TRBV7-2; J: TRBJ2-7; size: .; D: TRBD1; DNA: TGTGCCAGCAGCTTGACAGGGCTCTACGAGCAGTACTTC; CDR3: CASSLTGLYEQYF
V: TRBV14; J: TRBJ2-5; size: .; D: .; DNA: TGTGCCAGCAGCCAAGGACCGGGACTCCAAGAGACCCAGTACTTC; CDR3: CASSQGPGLQETQYF
V: TRBV20-1; J: TRBJ2-3; size: .; D: .; DNA: TGCAGTGCTAGAGACAGGAAGCGAGCAGATACGCAGTATTTT; CDR3: CSARDRKRADTQYF
V: TRBV28; J: TRBJ2-7; size: .; D: .; DNA: TGTGCCAGCAGTTCCGGCCTGACAAAGGCCTACGAGCAGTACTTC; CDR3: CASSSGLTKAYEQYF
V: TRBV12-3/TRBV12-4; J: TRBJ1-1; size: .; D: .; DNA: TGTGCCAGCAGTTCCGTTCAAGCGCCTAACACTGAAGCTTTCTTT; CDR3: CASSSVQAPNTEAFF
V: TRBV2; J: TRBJ1-1; size: .; D: TRBD1; DNA: TGTGCCAGCAGTGCCCAGGGGGGCACTGAAGCTTTCTTT; CDR3: CASSAQGGTEAFF
V: TRBV15; J: TRBJ1-2; size: .; D: .; DNA: TGTGCCACCAGCAGCAACCCGAGGGTAGAAAGGGACTATGGCTACACCTTC; CDR3: CATSSNPRVERDYGYTF
V: TRBV10-3; J: TRBJ1-1; size: .; D: TRBD1; DNA: TGTGCCGCCCGACAGGGACCTATCGACACTGAAGCTTTCTTT; CDR3: CAARQGPIDTEAFF
V: TRBV3-1; J: TRBJ2-4; size: .; D: .; DNA: TGTGCCAGCAGCCAACTTCGGCGGAGTGCCCTAGCCAAAAACATTCAGTACTTC; CDR3: CASSQLRRSALAKNIQYF
V: TRBV11-1; J: TRBJ2-5; size: .; D: TRBD2; DNA: TGTGCCAGCAGCTTTTCTAGCGGGGACCAAGAGACCCAGTACTTC; CDR3: CASSFSSGDQETQYF
V: TRBV7-2; J: TRBJ1-2; size: few; D: .; DNA: TGTGCCAGCAGCCCCTGGACAGTCCCTAACACCTTC; CDR3: CASSPWTVPNTF
V: TRBV10-1; J: TRBJ2-3; size: .; D: TRBD2; DNA: TGCGCCAGCAGGACTAGCGGGAGGACCACAGATACGCAGTATTTT; CDR3: CASRTSGRTTDTQYF
V: TRBV7-9; J: TRBJ2-5; size: few; D: TRBD1; DNA: TGTGCCAGCAGCGCGGGACAGGTTGTAGAGACCCAGTACTTC; CDR3: CASSAGQVVETQYF
V: TRBV5-1; J: TRBJ1-2; size: few; D: .; DNA: TGCGCCAGCAGCTTGGAAAGAGCCTCCTATGGCTACACCTTC; CDR3: CASSLERASYGYTF
V: TRBV27; J: TRBJ2-1; size: few; D: .; DNA: TGTGCCAGCAGTTTGGGACCAAACTACAATGAGCAGTTCTTC; CDR3: CASSLGPNYNEQFF
V: TRBV2; J: TRBJ2-5; size: .; D: TRBD1; DNA: TGTGCCAGCACCACGCAGACAGGGTTTCTAGAGACCCAGTACTTC; CDR3: CASTTQTGFLETQYF
V: TRBV20-1; J: TRBJ2-1; size: .; D: TRBD2; DNA: TGCAGTGCTACCCCCAGCGTGGGAGGGATCTACAATGAGCAGTTCTTC; CDR3: CSATPSVGGIYNEQFF
V: TRBV5-5; J: TRBJ2-3; size: once; D: .; DNA: TGTGCCAGCAGCCACGATTCGTATGGGACAGATACGCAGTATTTT; CDR3: CASSHDSYGTDTQYF
V: TRBV6-5; J: TRBJ2-3; size: .; D: .; DNA: TGTGCCAGCAGTTACTCCCAGTCTACAGATACGCAGTATTTT; CDR3: CASSYSQSTDTQYF
V: TRBV10-3; J: TRBJ2-1; size: .; D: .; DNA: TGTGCCACCACCTATGGCCCCGATCTGGGAGGAAACAATGAGCAGTTCTTC; CDR3: CATTYGPDLGGNNEQFF
V: TRBV29-1; J: TRBJ2-1; size: .; D: TRBD1; DNA: TGCAGCGTGCCCGGGACAGACCTATGGTATGAGCAGTTCTTC; CDR3: CSVPGTDLWYEQFF
V: TRBV10-3; J: TRBJ2-2; size: .; D: TRBD1; DNA: TGTGCCATCAGCACGACAGGGGTTGCGACCGGGGAGCTGTTTTTT; CDR3: CAISTTGVATGELFF
V: TRBV10-3; J: TRBJ2-7; size: .; D: .; DNA: TGTGCCATCAGTGAGATTAGGGGCGAGCAGTACTTC; CDR3: CAISEIRGEQYF
V: TRBV29-1; J: TRBJ2-3; size: few; D: TRBD2; DNA: TGCAGCACATGGTGGCTGGCGGGAGTGGGATATAGCACAGATACGCAGTATTTT; CDR3: CSTWWLAGVGYSTDTQYF
V: TRBV7-9; J: TRBJ2-7; size: .; D: .; DNA: TGTGCCAGCAGCTTGGGACCGACCCCCTACGAGCAGTACTTC; CDR3: CASSLGPTPYEQYF
V: TRBV20-1; J: TRBJ2-6; size: few; D: .; DNA: TGCAGTGCTACGACGAGGGGCTCTGGGGCCAACGTCCTGACTTTC; CDR3: CSATTRGSGANVLTF
V: TRBV15; J: TRBJ2-4; size: few; D: .; DNA: TGTGCCACCAGCAGAGATCGGGGAAACATTCAGTACTTC; CDR3: CATSRDRGNIQYF
V: TRBV5-1; J: TRBJ2-6; size: .; D: .; DNA: TGCGCCAGCAGCCTCGATCCTGGGGCCAACGTCCTGACTTTC; CDR3: CASSLDPGANVLTF
V: TRBV6-2/TRBV6-3; J: TRBJ2-4; size: .; D: TRBD1; DNA: TGTGCCAGCAGTGACGGGACAGGGGGCCTGGCCAAAAACATTCAGTACTTC; CDR3: CASSDGTGGLAKNIQYF
V: TRBV20-1; J: TRBJ2-1; size: .; D: .; DNA: TGCAGTACATTAGGGGGGCCCAATTACAATGAGCAGTTCTTC; CDR3: CSTLGGPNYNEQFF
V: TRBV29-1; J: TRBJ2-3; size: .; D: .; DNA: TGCAGCGTTGCGGCCGGAAGCACAGATACGCAGTATTTT; CDR3: CSVAAGSTDTQYF
V: TRBV7-7; J: TRBJ2-5; size: .; D: TRBD2; DNA: TGTGCTAGCAGCTTAGGAGCGGGAGGGGACTATGAGCAGTACTTC; CDR3: CASSLGAGGDYEQYF
V: TRBV12-5; J: TRBJ2-1; size: few; D: TRBD1; DNA: TGTGCTAGTGGTTTGGTAAAGGGACAGAGGGCGGACAATGAGCAGTTCTTC; CDR3: CASGLVKGQRADNEQFF
V: TRBV3-1; J: TRBJ2-5; size: few; D: .; DNA: TGTGCCAGCAGCCAAGATAGAACACTGTTGGAGACCCAGTACTTC; CDR3: CASSQDRTLLETQYF
V: TRBV7-9; J: TRBJ2-3; size: few; D: .; DNA: TGTGCCAGCAGCTTCGGGCTAGAAACATTCCTTTCTAGCACAGATACGCAGTATTTT; CDR3: CASSFGLETFLSSTDTQYF
V: TRBV14; J: TRBJ2-3; size: .; D: TRBD2; DNA: TGTGCCAGCAGCCAAGTCGGGACTAGCGGGCCCAAGGATACGCAGTATTTT; CDR3: CASSQVGTSGPKDTQYF
V: TRBV5-5; J: TRBJ1-2; size: few; D: .; DNA: TGTGCCAGCAGCTCTATGGGGGGCGGTGGCTACACCTTC; CDR3: CASSSMGGGGYTF
V: TRBV9; J: TRBJ2-7; size: .; D: .; DNA: TGTGCCAGCAGCGTCGGGGGGCCGAGCTCCTACGAGCAGTACTTC; CDR3: CASSVGGPSSYEQYF
V: TRBV10-3; J: TRBJ2-3; size: .; D: TRBD2; DNA: TGTGCCATCAGTGACGCTCCGGGACTAGCGGGGGGACCAGTCGCAGATACGCAGTATTTT; CDR3: CAISDAPGLAGGPVADTQYF
V: TRBV20-1; J: TRBJ2-3; size: few; D: .; DNA: TGCAGTGCTATCAACCCACTCCCAGATACGCAGTATTTT; CDR3: CSAINPLPDTQYF
V: TRBV5-6; J: TRBJ2-5; size: .; D: .; DNA: TGTGCCAGCAGCTGGGGTCTCATCGGGAGAGAGACCCAGTACTTC; CDR3: CASSWGLIGRETQYF
V: TRBV29-1; J: TRBJ2-7; size: few; D: .; DNA: TGCAGCGTTGTGGGTTTGGGGTCAATAGTCTCCTACGAGCAGTACTTC; CDR3: CSVVGLGSIVSYEQYF
V: TRBV18; J: TRBJ2-5; size: .; D: .; DNA: TGTGCCAGCTCACCCTGGATCCAAGAGACCCAGTACTTC; CDR3: CASSPWIQETQYF
V: TRBV11-2; J: TRBJ2-3; size: .; D: TRBD2; DNA: TGTGCCAGCAGCTTATTTTTCGGGGGAGCGGGGAGTGCAGATACGCAGTATTTT; CDR3: CASSLFFGGAGSADTQYF
V: TRBV10-3; J: TRBJ1-2; size: .; D: TRBD1; DNA: TGTGCCATCAGTGAGGACAGGGGGAAAGGCTACACCTTC; CDR3: CAISEDRGKGYTF
V: TRBV7-3; J: TRBJ2-5; size: .; D: TRBD2; DNA: TGTGCCAGCAGCTCGTCCGGGACTAGAGTCTTCGAGACCCAGTACTTC; CDR3: CASSSSGTRVFETQYF
V: TRBV20-1; J: TRBJ1-6; size: .; D: .; DNA: TGCAGTGCTAGACAGGGATCTCTTAACAATTCACCCCTCCACTTT; CDR3: CSARQGSLNNSPLHF
V: TRBV20-1; J: TRBJ2-7; size: few; D: TRBD1; DNA: TGCAGTGCGACCGGGACAGGAAACTCCTACGAGCAGTACTTC; CDR3: CSATGTGNSYEQYF
V: TRBV20-1; J: TRBJ2-5; size: .; D: TRBD1; DNA: TGCAGTGCTAGAGTTGGCTACGACAGGGGGTGGGAGACCCAGTACTTC; CDR3: CSARVGYDRGWETQYF
V: TRBV7-9; J: TRBJ2-2; size: once; D: .; DNA: TGTGCCAGCAAGGAGGAGGAACTAATAAACACCGGGGAGCTGTTTTTT; CDR3: CASKEEELINTGELFF
V: TRBV20-1; J: TRBJ2-5; size: .; D: .; DNA: TGCAGTGCCCCAGCAGGTTCTAGAGAGACCCAGTACTTC; CDR3: CSAPAGSRETQYF
V: TRBV19; J: TRBJ2-7; size: few; D: .; DNA: TGTGCCAGTAGTGGCAGGCAAGGACCCTACGAGCAGTACTTC; CDR3: CASSGRQGPYEQYF
V: TRBV3-1; J: TRBJ1-1; size: .; D: .; DNA: TGTGCCAGCAGCCAAGAAGATACGGGTTGGGGAAACACTGAAGCTTTCTTT; CDR3: CASSQEDTGWGNTEAFF
V: TRBV4-1; J: TRBJ1-2; size: .; D: TRBD1; DNA: TGCGCCAGCAGCCAAGAAGTGAGAGGGGGCGGGGCAGGCTACACCTTC; CDR3: CASSQEVRGGGAGYTF
V: TRBV12-3/TRBV12-4; J: TRBJ1-2; size: few; D: TRBD1; DNA: TGTGCCAGCAGTCTCACCCAGGACAGGGTTACCACCTTC; CDR3: CASSLTQDRVTTF
V: TRBV7-2; J: TRBJ2-7; size: .; D: .; DNA: TGTGCCAGCAGCTCGCCCGGGGGGCTCAGCTCCTACGAGCAGTACTTC; CDR3: CASSSPGGLSSYEQYF